This T cell receptor beta chain is from a study of CD8+CD57+ T cells in acquired aplastic anemia (dated by TCRdb to between 2018 and 2020). Notes on the research overall: Extracted DNA from sorted CD4+ and CD8+ cells averaged around 3.4 ug, ranging from roughly 0.17 to 30 ug. CD8+CD57+ expansion was defined as a frequency above the mean frequency observed in healthy subjects. What the authors observed across the whole study: Although 25 to 30 CD8+ CDR3 sequences were shared by patients and controls, these sequences appeared highly expressed in patients and within the immunodominant clones of patients. Patients and healthy controls showed no significant difference in CD8+ Simpson's diversity (P=0.060).

Flow cytometry had shown CD8+CD57+ cell expansion in the patients selected for sequencing. Every patient had severe acquired aplastic anemia, diagnosed using the International Study of Aplastic Anemia and Agranulocytosis and Camitta criteria. At the time blood was sampled, none of the patients had received any therapy. TCR repertoires of sorted CD4+ and CD8+ blood T cells from severe aplastic anemia patients and healthy subjects were deep-sequenced in the study. Patients were enrolled under clinicaltrials.gov protocols 00001620, 01623167, 00001397, 00071045, 00081523 and 00961064 in the USA. Ficoll-Paque density gradient centrifugation was used to isolate peripheral blood mononuclear cells. Before DNA was extracted, CD4+ and CD8+ T cells were sorted using either FACS or magnetic beads. Genomic DNA was used as template for profiling of TCR beta VDJ combinations and CDR3 sequences. TCR repertoire sequencing was run on an Illumina HiSeq 2000. The source study handled its data this way. Repertoire assessment relied on Simpson's diversity index, CDR3 size and DJ length profiles, and TRBV/TRBJ rearrangement plots. The most abundant DNA sequence in the deep sequencing data was defined as the immunodominant clone. CDR3 amino acid sequences were screened for sharing across subjects and compared with published repertoires and the VDJdb database. TCRdb trimmed public reads at Q25 via fastp, called clones via MiXCR and kept in-frame beta chains. Identical CDR3 protein sequences are pooled into one entry, listed with their most common genes and DNA. V and J calls and clone size were set by TCRdb, not the authors. The sample profile shows some 150,000 distinct CDR3 sequences; 71% of them were found once. The top ten hold approximately 42% of the sample.

The junction carries 14 bases between V and J, which are trimmed by 10 bases and 2 bases respectively. According to the germline V gene (reference sequence), CDR1 reads LNHDA and CDR2 reads SQIVND. Including cysteine and phenylalanine, the CDR3 has 13 amino acids. The retained sequence is limited to the CDR3, 39 bases, with the frame set at the first base. In the case of this clonotype: No cognate antigen has been identified for it. No much larger clone exists at a distance of one base, and base qualities are not known.

The receptor was isolated from a human donor with aplastic anemia. The rearranged chain carries TRBV19 and TRBJ2-5; the D gene is not confidently resolved. Input material: sorted CD4+, CD8+, or CD8+CD57+ T cells (not recorded which) from PBMCs. The bases are TGTGCCACCGCAATCCACGAACAAGAGACCCAGTACTTC. Its translation is CATAIHEQETQYF.